This T cell receptor (beta chain) is from a study of blood T cell repertoires in COVID-19. As for the study in general: Sample material is recorded as cDNA or gDNA derived from T cells, B-cell-depleted T cells, or PBMCs.

Profiled with immunoSEQ multiplex PCR; TCRdb holds only in-frame clones, not every one. The data show under 200,000 clones, around 90% seen once. This CDR3 is built from 15 residues. V trimming: 1 base; J trimming: 3 bases; junction bases outside the gene matches: 4. Germline V gene data show CDR1 as SGHTA and CDR2 as FQGNSA. The source is a man aged 60 to 75 with COVID-19, enrolled during active disease. V usage is TRBV7-2 and J usage is TRBJ2-7; 9 positions match TRBD2. What was sequenced was peripheral blood. The CDR3: CASSLGGSGSYEQYF. Here the CDR3 DNA reads TGTGCCAGCAGCTTAGGAGGTAGCGGGAGCTACGAGCAGTACTTC.